A single sample is the source of the 2 T cell receptor beta chains below, sequenced in a study of T cell responses to AZD1222 COVID-19 vaccine. Only in-frame clones appear in the TCRdb table, and some are missing; sequencing was by immunoSEQ multiplex PCR. Among some 110,000 clones listed, 70% to 90% were seen once. The sample was peripheral blood, taken on day 0 of MenACWY control vaccination. These receptor sequences come from an adult in good health.

This chain uses TRBV20-1 with TRBJ2-5; no firm D call. The CDR3 is made up of 13 amino acids. V gave up 3 bases and J gave up 2 bases, with 10 bases separating them. The germline CDR1 and CDR2 sequences are DFQATT and SNEGSKA (reference sequence). The CDR3 DNA reads as TGCAGTGCTAGTGGTCTATCGCAAGAGACCCAGTACTTC. Protein: CSASGLSQETQYF.

This chain uses TRBV14 with TRBJ2-5; D is unresolved. The V end lost 0 bases, the J end lost 5 bases, and 10 bases lay between the germline ends. The CDR3 is 14 residues long. Germline CDR1 reads SGHDN; CDR2 reads FVKESK. The chain's CDR3 is CASSQDLVWETQYF. Here the CDR3 DNA reads TGTGCCAGCAGCCAAGACCTTGTATGGGAGACCCAGTACTTC.